This is a list of T cell receptor beta chains from one sample in a study of cytomegalovirus exposure and HLA in healthy donors. Sequenced by immunoSEQ multiplex PCR; TCRdb stores in-frame clones only, minus some. The data contain about 150,000 clones, around 84% of them singletons. What was sequenced was PBMCs. The receptors shown here come from a human donor in good health. Both conserved end residues are part of each CDR3. A D gene is named only where the DNA matches it firmly.

j_call: TRBJ2-7
v_call: TRBV13
d_call: .
cdr3_aa: CASSSPGIPYEQYF

j_call: TRBJ2-2
v_call: TRBV12-5
d_call: .
cdr3_aa: CASGLSTGSTGELFF

j_call: TRBJ1-6
v_call: TRBV5-1
d_call: TRBD1
cdr3_aa: CASRTTGDGSPLHF

j_call: TRBJ2-1
v_call: TRBV6-4
d_call: .
cdr3_aa: CASSERGNNEQFF

j_call: TRBJ1-1
v_call: TRBV9
d_call: TRBD1
cdr3_aa: CASSRQGGPTEAFF

j_call: TRBJ2-5
v_call: TRBV7-7
d_call: .
cdr3_aa: CASSPNFLRGAQETQYF

j_call: TRBJ2-3
v_call: TRBV27
d_call: .
cdr3_aa: CASSLSATRISTDTQYF

j_call: TRBJ1-1
v_call: TRBV29-1
d_call: .
cdr3_aa: CSVETGDLTEAFF

j_call: TRBJ2-5
v_call: TRBV15
d_call: .
cdr3_aa: CATGRPQETQYF

j_call: TRBJ1-1
v_call: TRBV5-5
d_call: .
cdr3_aa: CASSLVISNTEAFF

j_call: TRBJ1-5
v_call: TRBV7-2
d_call: .
cdr3_aa: CASSLSGGNQPQHF

j_call: TRBJ2-3
v_call: TRBV13
d_call: TRBD2
cdr3_aa: CASSPTSSKSDTQYF

j_call: TRBJ2-1
v_call: TRBV20-1
d_call: .
cdr3_aa: CSALSGGEQFF

j_call: TRBJ1-1
v_call: TRBV4-1
d_call: .
cdr3_aa: CASSQEPRNTEAFF

j_call: TRBJ1-1
v_call: TRBV14
d_call: .
cdr3_aa: CASSQEGWMAFF

j_call: TRBJ2-7
v_call: TRBV4-3
d_call: TRBD1
cdr3_aa: CASSQEGSGTGGFYEQYF

j_call: TRBJ2-7
v_call: TRBV28
d_call: .
cdr3_aa: CASSETYTYEQYF

j_call: TRBJ1-1
v_call: TRBV7-3
d_call: .
cdr3_aa: CASSLEVVSTEAFF

j_call: TRBJ2-3
v_call: TRBV7-9
d_call: TRBD2
cdr3_aa: CASSSRGGDTDTQYF

j_call: TRBJ2-2
v_call: TRBV25-1
d_call: TRBD2
cdr3_aa: CASKRLAGPGELFF

j_call: TRBJ2-5
v_call: TRBV12-5
d_call: TRBD2
cdr3_aa: CASGIRGGETQYF

j_call: TRBJ2-7
v_call: TRBV7-8
d_call: TRBD2
cdr3_aa: CASSWGLAGDGSSYEQYF

j_call: TRBJ2-5
v_call: TRBV5-1
d_call: TRBD2
cdr3_aa: CASSQAAGGTYETQYF

j_call: TRBJ1-5
v_call: TRBV7-2
d_call: TRBD1
cdr3_aa: CASSLARGGNQPQHF

j_call: TRBJ1-2
v_call: TRBV7-9
d_call: .
cdr3_aa: CASSFSGTPLDSF

j_call: TRBJ2-3
v_call: TRBV12-5
d_call: TRBD2
cdr3_aa: CASGHSRLAGVRRSTDTQYF

j_call: TRBJ2-3
v_call: TRBV28
d_call: .
cdr3_aa: CASIRGYTDTQYF

j_call: TRBJ2-2
v_call: TRBV30
d_call: TRBD2
cdr3_aa: CAWSLGRTSGNTGELFF

j_call: TRBJ1-1
v_call: TRBV7-9
d_call: .
cdr3_aa: CASSPAMDSNTEAFF

j_call: TRBJ2-2
v_call: TRBV11-2
d_call: .
cdr3_aa: CASSSYPAPTGIGELFF

j_call: TRBJ2-7
v_call: TRBV27
d_call: TRBD1
cdr3_aa: CASSLSQGAPYEQYF

j_call: TRBJ2-7
v_call: TRBV18
d_call: .
cdr3_aa: CASSPGQPAREQYF

j_call: TRBJ2-7
v_call: TRBV4-1
d_call: .
cdr3_aa: CASSQAPGDYEQYF

j_call: TRBJ2-7
v_call: TRBV19
d_call: .
cdr3_aa: CASSLDITSYEQYF

j_call: TRBJ2-1
v_call: TRBV18
d_call: TRBD2
cdr3_aa: CASSPIAGGLNNEQFF

j_call: TRBJ2-2
v_call: TRBV19
d_call: TRBD1
cdr3_aa: CASSPRQGRTGELFF

j_call: TRBJ1-2
v_call: TRBV6-5
d_call: TRBD1
cdr3_aa: CASRRHDRAYGYTF

j_call: TRBJ1-2
v_call: TRBV5-4
d_call: .
cdr3_aa: CASSLPGVWNNYGYTF

j_call: TRBJ2-3
v_call: TRBV28
d_call: .
cdr3_aa: CASSMGRADTQYF

j_call: TRBJ1-1
v_call: TRBV9
d_call: TRBD1
cdr3_aa: CASSERTGNTEAFF

j_call: TRBJ2-3
v_call: TRBV29-1
d_call: TRBD1
cdr3_aa: CSVDIDRETTDTQYF

j_call: TRBJ2-7
v_call: TRBV11-2
d_call: TRBD1
cdr3_aa: CASSAGQGGEQYF

j_call: TRBJ1-1
v_call: TRBV11-2
d_call: .
cdr3_aa: CASSPLGGGGMNTEAFF

j_call: TRBJ1-2
v_call: TRBV19
d_call: .
cdr3_aa: CASSKGSGLTGGYTF

j_call: TRBJ2-5
v_call: TRBV5-1
d_call: .
cdr3_aa: CASSFQIDQETQYF

j_call: TRBJ2-7
v_call: TRBV5-5
d_call: .
cdr3_aa: CASSKDWVLYEQYF

j_call: TRBJ2-1
v_call: TRBV30
d_call: .
cdr3_aa: CAWSVRRADSTQFF

j_call: TRBJ2-7
v_call: TRBV27
d_call: TRBD1
cdr3_aa: CASSPTGDYEQYF

j_call: TRBJ2-3
v_call: TRBV27
d_call: TRBD2
cdr3_aa: CASRAGTSTDTQYF

j_call: TRBJ2-3
v_call: TRBV4-1
d_call: TRBD2
cdr3_aa: CASSQDGTGRGTDTQYF

j_call: TRBJ2-5
v_call: TRBV7-9
d_call: .
cdr3_aa: CASSRPTGDDLGTQYF

j_call: TRBJ1-6
v_call: TRBV4-1
d_call: .
cdr3_aa: CASSNTDTLSPLHF